The next 8 T cell receptor beta chains were all read from a single sample in a study of early T cells in non-severe SARS-CoV-2 infection. Each CDR3 protein is one row after TCRdb ran MiXCR on the 5' RACE reads. Among roughly 40,000 distinct CDR3 sequences listed, less than 7% were seen once. Sequenced sample: whole blood. All receptors come from an adult who was a healthcare worker with PCR-confirmed SARS-CoV-2 infection or an uninfected control (not recorded which).

The chain is built from TRBV6-2 or TRBV6-3 and TRBJ2-7, with no clear D. The V end was cut by 5 bases, the J end by 3 bases, with 8 bases between. Per the germline V gene, CDR1 is MNHEY and CDR2 is SVGEGT. The CDR3 is 12 residues long. CDR3 sequence reads: CASSTYFYEQYF. Here the CDR3 DNA reads TGTGCCAGCAGTACATACTTCTACGAGCAGTACTTC.

This clonotype was counted ten times or more. J is TRBJ2-3 and V is TRBV20-1; 9 bases align to TRBD2. The CDR3 consists of 15 residues. With 3 bases clipped from V and 4 bases from J, the junction kept 8 bases outside the gene matches. Germline CDR1 and CDR2: DFQATT and SNEGSKA (reference sequence). The CDR3 region is CSASAGTSNADTQYF. The DNA of the CDR3 is TGCAGTGCTAGCGCCGGGACTAGCAACGCAGATACGCAGTATTTT.

The sample holds a few counts of this clonotype. V gene TRBV7-2 combines with J gene TRBJ2-7, with unresolved D. The V and J ends lost 0 bases and 0 bases respectively, with 12 bases between them. CDR3 length equals 16 residues. CDR1 is SGHTA and CDR2 is FQGNSA in the germline V gene. CDR3 sequence: CASSLAGSKPSYEQYF. The CDR3 nucleotides read TGTGCCAGCAGCTTAGCGGGATCCAAACCCTCCTACGAGCAGTACTTC. Filled out from reference TRBV7-2 and TRBJ2-7, the complete variable domain reads GAGVSQSPSNKVTEKGKDVELRCDPISGHTALYWYRQSLGQGLEFLIYFQGNSAPDKSGLPSDRFSAERTGGSVSTLTIQRTQQEDSAVYLCASSLAGSKPSYEQYFGPGTRLTVT.

This clonotype has a count of ten or more. The rearrangement joins TRBV15 to TRBJ1-4; D remains unclear. The CDR3 is made up of 13 amino acids. Germline V gene lookup returns CDR1 LNHNV and CDR2 YYDKDF (reference sequence). The V and J ends lost 0 bases and 4 bases respectively, with 3 bases between them. CDR3 protein: CATSRDLNEKLFF. CDR3 nucleotides: TGTGCCACCAGCAGAGACCTTAATGAAAAACTGTTTTTT.

This clonotype appeared many times. The rearrangement links TRBV14 to TRBJ2-2; 7 positions agree with TRBD1. The CDR3 is made up of 17 amino acids. V gave up 4 bases and J gave up 4 bases; unmatched junction bases: 12. Looked up from germline, CDR1 is SGHDN and CDR2 is FVKESK. The CDR3 protein is CASSPRQGRVGTGELFF. CDR3 DNA: TGTGCCAGCAGCCCACGACAGGGTCGAGTCGGCACCGGGGAGCTGTTTTTT.

This clonotype was counted ten times or more. The chain couples TRBV5-6 to TRBJ2-5; D is unclear. Germline CDR1 is SGHDT and CDR2 is YYEEEE. V lost 0 bases, J lost 3 bases, and 9 bases lay in between. The CDR3 runs to 14 residues. The CDR3 DNA is TGTGCCAGCAGCTTGGCAGCCAGTGAAGAGACCCAGTACTTC. Its translation is CASSLAASEETQYF.

The chain carries TRBV2 and TRBJ1-1; D ambiguous. The CDR3 contains 14 residues. Per germline, CDR1 SNHLY and CDR2 FYNNEI. Trimming cost V 0 bases and J 3 bases, with 8 bases left between them. The DNA of the CDR3 is TGTGCCAGCAGTGAAGCGCGGGCATACACTGAAGCTTTCTTT. Protein product: CASSEARAYTEAFF.

This clonotype was counted only a few times. The chain employs TRBV5-1 and TRBJ2-1, with 8 bases lining up with TRBD2. Germline V gene data show CDR1 as SGHRS and CDR2 as YFSETQ. V dropped 2 bases and J dropped 7; count of bases not matched to a gene: 14. The CDR3 consists of 17 residues. CDR3 region: CASSFHGGAKRRNEQFF. The CDR3 region has the DNA TGCGCCAGCAGCTTCCACGGGGGGGCAAAAAGAAGGAATGAGCAGTTCTTC.